The clone carrying this TCR beta chain occurred many times. Its antigen is still unknown. In TCRdb, the 5' RACE reads were re-called with MiXCR into one record per CDR3 protein. The sample records fewer than 200,000 distinct CDR3 sequences, 15% to 20% being singletons. In germline, CDR1 is SGHRS, CDR2 YFSETQ. V was cut by 2 bases and J by 0 bases, with 8 bases left in between. The CDR3 consists of 14 residues. This record belongs to a study of CD8 T cells in ankylosing spondylitis. Findings and limits, study-wide: Past studies reported some motif variants in reactive arthritis synovial fluid and blood. Apparently characteristic of ankylosing spondylitis blood was a TCR beta motif (roughly eight highly homologous variants). According to the report, clones linked to the disease were significantly enriched in matched synovial fluid samples taken from ankylosing spondylitis patients. Disease-linked clones displayed a CD8+ phenotype and appeared relatively rarely in peripheral blood.

Sequencing used blood, either unsorted or a sorted T cell fraction (not recorded which). The source of this sequence is a male donor between 10 and 30 years old with ankylosing spondylitis or in good health (not recorded which). The chain has TRBV5-1 and TRBJ1-1, with D unclear. For the CDR3, the DNA is TGCGCCAGCAGCTTAATTACCATGAACACTGAAGCTTTCTTT. Its protein is CASSLITMNTEAFF.